This paragraph reports one TCR beta chain. The data originate from a study of blood T cell repertoires in COVID-19. Study details: Nucleic acid was either cDNA or gDNA, and it came from T cells, B-cell-depleted T cells, or PBMCs.

The method was immunoSEQ multiplex PCR; TCRdb's version includes in-frame clones alone and lacks a portion of them. The table lists fewer than 85,000 clones, more than 60% of them singletons. Looked up from germline, CDR1 is SGHNT and CDR2 is YENEEA. V was pared by 3 bases and J by 11 bases, with 7 bases between. This CDR3 spans 11 amino acids. The chain combines TRBV11-3 with TRBJ1-4; D gene uncertain. Input material: peripheral blood. The source is an elderly woman with active or convalescent COVID-19. CDR3 bases: TGTGCCAGCAGCTTGTCACGGAAACTGTTTTTT. Its translation: CASSLSRKLFF.